This record covers a single T cell receptor beta chain. From the 5' RACE reads, TCRdb lists one entry per CDR3 protein and no DNA. Its clone listing holds over 5,000 distinct CDR3 sequences. This sample is part of a study of T cells expressing NK-cell markers. This CDR3 is built from 12 residues. From germline, CDR1 is LGHDT and CDR2 YNNKEL (reference sequence). The sequence was collected from a man aged 18 to 30 in good health. Sequenced input: blood T cells: a sorted CD56 or NKG2C T cell subset, CD4+ or CD8+ T cells, or bulk PBMC T cells (not recorded which). The chain is built from TRBV3-1 and TRBJ2-1. CDR3 sequence reads: CASSQASGEQFF.